A single sample is the source of the 27 T cell receptor beta chains below, sequenced in a study of OX40 agonist ivuxolimab in advanced cancers. Profiling relied on immunoSEQ multiplex PCR, and the TCRdb table lists in-frame clones only, not all of them. This sample yields about 120,000 clones, of which approximately 90% are seen a single time; around 0.55% belongs to the top ten. This specimen was CD4+ or CD8+ T cells sorted from blood, taken in a trial of the OX40 agonist ivuxolimab. The receptors stem from an adult with an advanced solid tumor such as melanoma, head and neck, liver or kidney cancer.

The chain combines TRBV1 with TRBJ1-6. TRBV1 constitutes a pseudogene. CDR3 length: 16 amino acids. The CDR3 loop is CTSLKKGGKHNSPLHF. In DNA form, the CDR3 reads TGCACCAGCCTCAAAAAAGGGGGGAAGCACAATTCACCCCTCCACTTT.

The chain recombines TRBV11-2 with TRBJ2-5; 8 nucleotides align to TRBD1. The CDR3 has 15 residues. Trimming cost V 1 base and J 5 bases; bases outside gene matches: 6. The V gene's germline CDR1 is SGHAT and CDR2 FQNNGV. The CDR3 DNA follows: TGTGCCAGCAGCTTAGGGGCAGGGGGCAGGGAGACCCAGTACTTC. Its translation is CASSLGAGGRETQYF.

The chain uses TRBV29-1 and TRBJ1-1; D might be TRBD1 (5 bases). CDR1 is SQVTM and CDR2 is ANQGSEA in the germline V gene. The V and J ends lost 7 bases and 0 bases respectively, with 9 bases between them. CDR3 length equals 12 residues. The CDR3 DNA reads TGCAGCGCTGGGGGGATGAACACTGAAGCTTTCTTT. Residues: CSAGGMNTEAFF.

In DNA, the CDR3 is TGCGCCAGCAGCCAACAGAGAATGAACACTGAAGCTTTCTTT. Residues: CASSQQRMNTEAFF. This rearrangement joins TRBV4-1 to TRBJ1-1, with D unclear. CDR3 size: 14 residues. The germline V gene encodes CDR1 MGHRA and CDR2 YSYEKL. V lost 2 bases and J lost 0, with 7 bases in between.

The V call is TRBV11-3, the J call TRBJ2-2; 7 bases align to TRBD1. The germline V gene has CDR1 SGHNT and CDR2 YENEEA. The trim removed 4 bases at V and 4 bases at J, leaving 6 bases unmatched. CDR3 size: 15 residues. The CDR3 DNA is TGTGCCAGCAGCTCGGGGACAGACCGCACCGGGGAGCTGTTTTTT. As protein: CASSSGTDRTGELFF.

DNA for the CDR3: TGTGCCAGCTCCGAGGATAGGTCTAATGAAAAACTGTTTTTT. It encodes CASSEDRSNEKLFF. The chain joins TRBV2 to TRBJ1-4; D remains unclear. The V end was cut by 8 bases, the J end by 3 bases, with 13 bases between. The CDR3 totals 14 residues. Per germline, CDR1 SNHLY and CDR2 FYNNEI.

J is TRBJ1-3 and V is TRBV5-4; 7 nucleotides match TRBD1. With 4 bases clipped from V and 5 bases from J, the junction kept 6 bases outside the gene matches. Germline CDR1 and CDR2: SGHNT and YYREEE (reference sequence). The CDR3 totals 14 residues. CDR3 amino acids: CASSPDRNRNTIYF. The CDR3 DNA sequence: TGTGCCAGCAGCCCGGACAGGAATCGAAACACCATATATTTT.

This chain connects TRBV14 to TRBJ1-5; no reliable D call. The CDR3 covers 18 residues. Per the germline V gene, CDR1 is SGHDN and CDR2 is FVKESK. V was shortened by 0 bases and J by 4 bases, with 19 bases between the two germline ends. CDR3 in DNA: TGTGCCAGCAGCCAAGAGGGGAGGGAGGGAAGTACTAATCAGCCCCAGCATTTT. Its protein product is CASSQEGREGSTNQPQHF.

The chain has TRBV11-2 and TRBJ2-7, with 7 bases matching TRBD1. This CDR3 is 16 amino acids long. Trimming at V came to 5 bases and at J to 2 bases, leaving 12 bases not matched to a gene. Germline assignment: CDR1 SGHAT and CDR2 FQNNGV. The DNA for the CDR3 is TGTGCCAGCAGCCAACCGGGACAGAGAAATGCCTACGAGCAGTACTTC. Protein: CASSQPGQRNAYEQYF.

The chain carries TRBV19 and TRBJ2-5; no definite D call. The CDR3 is 12 amino acids. The V gene's germline CDR1 is LNHDA and CDR2 SQIVND (reference sequence). Between the trimmed V and J ends, which lost 6 bases and 5 bases, there was a span of 10 bases. Here the CDR3 DNA reads TGTGCCAGTAGCAGTAGCCCTGAGACCCAGTACTTC. This encodes CASSSSPETQYF.

This clone was counted once. V and J are TRBV7-2 and TRBJ2-2; 9 bases align to TRBD2. The CDR3 totals 16 residues. Per the germline V gene, CDR1 is SGHTA and CDR2 is FQGNSA. Germline trimming cut 1 base from V and 7 bases from J; bases unmatched to any gene: 7. In DNA, the CDR3 is TGTGCCAGCAGCTTAGGTGCGGGGGGGCTGAGCGGGGAGCTGTTTTTT. Translation: CASSLGAGGLSGELFF. Based on the CDR3 plus reference TRBV7-2 and TRBJ2-2, the full variable domain is GAGVSQSPSNKVTEKGKDVELRCDPISGHTALYWYRQSLGQGLEFLIYFQGNSAPDKSGLPSDRFSAERTGGSVSTLTIQRTQQEDSAVYLCASSLGAGGLSGELFFGEGSRLTVL.

The J gene is TRBJ2-7, the V gene TRBV5-4; 7 bases fit TRBD1. The ends lost 5 bases at V and 3 bases at J; junction bases unmatched: 11. CDR1 and CDR2 from the germline V gene are SGHNT and YYREEE (reference sequence). The CDR3 is 15 residues long. The CDR3 loop reads CASSLAQDRLYEQYF. The CDR3 DNA reads as TGTGCCAGCAGTCTGGCTCAGGACAGGCTCTACGAGCAGTACTTC.

This clone was detected only once. The rearrangement links TRBV28 to TRBJ2-2; tentatively, D is TRBD2 (5 bases). This CDR3 has 14 residues. In germline, CDR1 is MDHEN, CDR2 SYDVKM. Trimming removed 6 bases from V and 7 bases from J, with 15 bases in between. The CDR3 DNA is TGTGCCAGCAGGCCCGCGGGTTTGAGCGGGGAGCTGTTTTTT. This encodes CASRPAGLSGELFF. The complete variable domain, with remaining parts taken from reference TRBV28 and TRBJ2-2, reads DVKVTQSSRYLVKRTGEKVFLECVQDMDHENMFWYRQDPGLGLRLIYFSYDVKMKEKGDIPEGYSVSREKKERFSLILESASTNQTSMYLCASRPAGLSGELFFGEGSRLTVL.

DNA for the CDR3: TGTGCCAGCAGTGAATGGGGCCTACAGGGTGGGTATGGCTATGGCTACACCTTC. Amino acids: CASSEWGLQGGYGYGYTF. The chain is built from TRBV25-1 and TRBJ1-2, with a tentative D call TRBD1 (6 bases). Germline V gene lookup returns CDR1 MGHDK and CDR2 SYGVNS. Between the trimmed V and J ends, which lost 1 base and 4 bases, there was a span of 22 bases. This CDR3 has 18 amino acids.

The chain has TRBV18 and TRBJ2-7, with 12 bases matching TRBD2. The V and J ends lost 3 bases and 7 bases, in that order; junction bases with no gene match: 7. This CDR3 has 15 amino acids. Germline V gene sequence: CDR1 KGHSH, CDR2 LQKENI. DNA for the CDR3: TGTGCCAGCTCACCGCCTAGCGGGGGGGCGGGTGAGCAGTACTTC. Translating it yields CASSPPSGGAGEQYF.

This rearrangement joins TRBV29-1 to TRBJ1-4; D is ambiguous. CDR1 SQVTM and CDR2 ANQGSEA come from the germline V gene. The CDR3 covers 16 residues. Trimming shortened V by 7 bases and J by 0 bases, and 18 bases separated the two germline ends. CDR3 sequence (DNA): TGCAGCGGCCGGGTGCTCCTCGCGGCAACTAATGAAAAACTGTTTTTT. This gives the protein CSGRVLLAATNEKLFF.

This chain connects TRBV18 to TRBJ2-7, with 9 bases lining up with TRBD1. Germline V lookup: CDR1 KGHSH, CDR2 LQKENI. The V and J ends lost 2 bases and 6 bases, in that order; junction bases with no gene match: 17. The CDR3 sequence is 18 residues long. CDR3 nucleotide sequence: TGTGCCAGCTCACCATTGGGACAGGGCTCCGGGTTTGTGGGCGAGCAGTACTTC. Protein sequence: CASSPLGQGSGFVGEQYF. Looking up the rest from reference TRBV18 and TRBJ2-7 gives the full variable domain: NAGVMQNPRHLVRRRGQEARLRCSPMKGHSHVYWYRQLPEEGLKFMVYLQKENIIDESGMPKERFSAEFPKEGPSILRIQQVVRGDSAAYFCASSPLGQGSGFVGEQYFGPGTRLTVT.

V usage is TRBV6-1 and J usage is TRBJ2-3; the D is unclear. The V end lost 5 bases, the J end lost 2 bases, and 11 bases lay between the germline ends. CDR1 MNHNS and CDR2 SASEGT come from the germline V gene. This CDR3 region has 14 residues. CDR3 sequence: CASSLAVLTDTQYF. The CDR3 DNA reads as TGTGCCAGCAGTTTGGCGGTCCTCACAGATACGCAGTATTTT.

This rearrangement joins TRBV18 to TRBJ1-3; D ambiguous. Per the germline V gene, CDR1 is KGHSH and CDR2 is LQKENI. Trimming left V 0 bases short and J 0 bases short, with 15 bases between. The CDR3 covers 18 residues. The CDR3 region has the DNA TGTGCCAGCTCACCACCGGGAGGATCCCAGGCCTCTGGAAACACCATATATTTT. Translated: CASSPPGGSQASGNTIYF.

This clone was counted only a few times. V is TRBV19 and J is TRBJ1-2; D ambiguous. CDR3 size: 13 residues. CDR1 LNHDA and CDR2 SQIVND come from the germline V gene (reference sequence). The V end lost 3 bases, the J end lost 8 bases, and 13 bases lay between the germline ends. The CDR3 spells CASSIGVRMGYTF. The DNA of the CDR3 is TGTGCCAGTAGTATCGGGGTACGAATGGGCTACACCTTC.

V is TRBV28 and J is TRBJ1-1, with a possible D match to TRBD1 (5 bases). V dropped 3 bases and J dropped 3 bases, with 5 bases sitting between them. CDR1 MDHEN and CDR2 SYDVKM come from the germline V gene. This CDR3 is built from 12 residues. This CDR3 is CASSLGHTEAFF. The CDR3 DNA sequence: TGTGCCAGCAGTTTGGGGCACACTGAAGCTTTCTTT.

The J gene is TRBJ1-2, the V gene TRBV5-5; D not resolved. Trimming took 2 bases from V and 4 from J, leaving 9 bases between them. Germline CDR1 is SGHKS and CDR2 is YYEKEE (reference sequence). This CDR3 has 13 amino acids. The CDR3 spells CASSLEQTYGYTF. Here the CDR3 DNA reads TGTGCCAGCAGCTTAGAACAGACCTATGGCTACACCTTC.

The V call is TRBV30, the J call TRBJ2-1, with a weak D call TRBD1 (6 bases). The ends were cut back, 8 bases at V and 0 bases at J, with 14 bases in the middle. The CDR3 runs 14 residues. CDR1 is GTSNPN, CDR2 SVGIG, per germline (reference sequence). In nucleotides, the CDR3 is TGTGCCCAGGCAGGGGCCTACTCCTACAATGAGCAGTTCTTC. It encodes CAQAGAYSYNEQFF.

This clone was seen only once. The chain uses TRBV9 and TRBJ2-5; D possibly corresponds to TRBD1 (6 bases). V dropped 0 bases and J dropped 6 bases, with 12 bases sitting between them. The CDR3 runs to 14 residues. Germline V lookup: CDR1 SGDLS, CDR2 YYNGEE. Here the CDR3 reads CASSVGGQGQTQYF. The CDR3 DNA reads as TGTGCCAGCAGCGTAGGAGGGCAGGGGCAGACCCAGTACTTC.

The V and J genes are TRBV4-3 and TRBJ1-5; tentatively, D is TRBD1 (6 bases). V lost 1 base and J 4 bases, leaving 11 bases between the germline ends. Germline V CDR1 and CDR2: LGHNA, YSLEER. There are 15 residues in the CDR3. The CDR3 region has the DNA TGCGCCAGCAGCCAAGGCAGGGGACCTAATCAGCCCCAGCATTTT. It is translated as CASSQGRGPNQPQHF.

The CDR3 nucleotides read TGTGCCAGTAGTATAGACAGATACTATGGCTACACCTTC. As protein: CASSIDRYYGYTF. The chain recombines TRBV19 with TRBJ1-2; D is undetermined. Germline V gene lookup returns CDR1 LNHDA and CDR2 SQIVND (reference sequence). The CDR3 is made up of 13 amino acids. Trimming took off 0 bases at V and 3 bases at J, with 5 bases between the two ends. The variable domain in full, with the rest retrieved from reference TRBV19 and TRBJ1-2, is DGGITQSPKYLFRKEGQNVTLSCEQNLNHDAMYWYRQDPGQGLRLIYYSQIVNDFQKGDIAEGYSVSREKKESFPLTVTSAQKNPTAFYLCASSIDRYYGYTFGSGTRLTVV.

The sample holds one count of this clone. This chain connects TRBV19 to TRBJ2-7; D might be TRBD2 (5 bases). This CDR3 comprises 13 residues. Per the germline V gene, CDR1 is LNHDA and CDR2 is SQIVND (reference sequence). Trimming removed 4 bases from V and 1 base from J, with 8 bases in between. CDR3 amino acids: CASSNRGSYEQYF. In DNA form, the CDR3 reads TGTGCCAGTAGTAACCGGGGTTCCTACGAGCAGTACTTC.